Listed here are 25 T cell receptor beta chains from one sample, sequenced in a study of CD8+ T cells in alopecia areata (dated by TCRdb to 2016 to 2019). Pooled mouse cutaneous lymph node cells were stained for CD4, CD8alpha, NKG2D, NKG2ACE and other markers and were then sorted on a BD Influx. Receptors were amplified or captured by the immunoSEQ multiplex PCR assay. For TCR sequencing, RNA was extracted from every sample and reverse transcribed into cDNA to serve as template. TCRdb took this table from immuneACCESS and kept in-frame rearrangements with V and J called. Such tables lack part of the clones; where checked against another copy, unresolved V genes explain under half of the gap, and the rest is unexplained. The table puts about 270,000 clones in this sample, none counted just once. The ten largest clones capture roughly 1.2% of the sample. The sequenced sample consisted of CD4+ T cells sorted from a lymph node. Receptor source: a C3H/HeJ mouse with alopecia areata. The MHC haplotype of this strain is H2-k.

Note on this clone: Germline and genes here are mouse. Read sequence stops 4 residues before the CDR3 end, and the germline J gene provides the missing end. The chain couples TRBV13-2 to TRBJ2-4, with D tentatively TRBD1 (5 bases). Germline CDR1 and CDR2: NNHNN and SYGAGS (reference sequence). The CDR3 is 14 amino acids. This CDR3 reads CASGDVDIVNTLYF. CDR3 DNA (partial): TGTGCCAGCGGTGATGTGGACATAGTGAAC.

This clone was picked up a small number of times. Gene names and germline refer to mouse. Sequencing ends 4 residues short of the CDR3 end; the germline J gene provides the rest. Other DNA sequences within the sample encode an identical CDR3. The chain carries TRBV13-2 and TRBJ1-1; TRBD1 matches 8 bases. The ends lost 3 bases at V and 0 bases at J; junction bases unmatched: 1. CDR1 NNHNN and CDR2 SYGAGS come from the germline V gene (reference sequence). The CDR3 sequence is 14 residues long. CDR3 bases read: TGTGCCAGCGGTGGGGGACAGGCAAACACA. Translated, it gives CASGGGQANT. In full, the CDR3 reads CASGGGQANTEVFF.

This clone showed up just a few times. Mouse names are used for the genes. CDR3 sequence reads: CASSQAGTPSAETLYF. The sequenced part of the CDR3 DNA is TGTGCCAGCAGCCAGGCCGGGACTCCTAGTGCAGAA. This sequence joins TRBV2 and TRBJ2-3; D possibly corresponds to TRBD2 (6 bases). The read stops 4 residues short of the end of the CDR3; the missing end is completed from the germline J gene. Per the germline V gene, CDR1 is LGHNA and CDR2 is YSYQKL. The CDR3 contains 16 residues. V lost 3 bases, J lost 0 bases, and 13 bases lay in between.

With regard to this clone: All gene names here are mouse names. Read sequence stops 4 residues before the CDR3 end, and the germline J gene provides the missing end. Other DNA variants within this sample encode the same CDR3. The chain couples TRBV13-1 to TRBJ1-1, with D maybe TRBD1 (6 bases). CDR1 is NSHNY, CDR2 SYGAGN, per germline. This CDR3 contains 12 residues. CDR3 bases read: TGTGCCAGCAGTGATGGAGGGGGA. It codes for CASSDGGG. The entire CDR3 protein is CASSDGGGEVFF.

This clone was detected a few times. Gene and germline names: mouse. The read comes to an end 4 residues before the CDR3 does, leaving the germline J gene to fill in the end. Other nucleotide sequences from this sample produce the same CDR3. The genes are TRBV31 and TRBJ2-2; weak D call: TRBD1 (6 bases). CDR1 and CDR2 from the germline V gene are GKSSPN and SITVG. V dropped 0 bases and J dropped 1 base, with 9 bases sitting between them. The CDR3 has 15 residues. The CDR3 bases that were read are TGTGCCTGGAGTCTATCGACAGGAAACACCGGG. This sequence encodes CAWSLSTGNTG. The complete CDR3 protein is CAWSLSTGNTGQLYF.

Concerning this clone itself: Genes and germline are mouse. From the germline J gene comes the end of the CDR3, since the read stops 4 residues before it. The gene calls are TRBV31 and TRBJ2-4, with a weak D call TRBD2 (5 bases). This CDR3 region has 12 residues. Germline CDR1 is GKSSPN and CDR2 is SITVG. Between the trimmed V and J ends, which lost 4 bases and 3 bases, there was a span of 8 bases. The CDR3 loop is CAWIWGQNTLYF. Incomplete CDR3 DNA: TGTGCCTGGATTTGGGGACAAAAC.

This clone was counted a few times. Each gene name is a mouse one. The read ends 3 residues early relative to the CDR3; the germline J gene fills the gap. This chain connects TRBV31 to TRBJ1-6; maybe TRBD1 (6 bases). TRBJ1-6 falls under the ORF class, with uncertain function. Per the germline V gene, CDR1 is GKSSPN and CDR2 is SITVG. V shed 1 base and J shed 2 bases, with 9 bases lying between them. This CDR3 is built from 15 residues. The CDR3 bases that were read are TGTGCCTGGAGTCCCAGGGGTGCCTATAATTCGCCC. This translates into CAWSPRGAYNSP. The complete CDR3 reads CAWSPRGAYNSPLYF.

This clone appeared a few times. Germline and genes: mouse. The DNA ends 4 residues before the CDR3 does, and the rest of the CDR3 is filled in from the germline J gene. The chain couples TRBV14 to TRBJ2-5, with 8 bases identical to TRBD1. This CDR3 comprises 14 residues. With 4 bases clipped from V and 3 bases from J, the junction kept 4 bases outside the gene matches. The germline V gene encodes CDR1 SGHDT and CDR2 FRDEAV. CDR3 sequence: CASSPRTGQDTQYF. CDR3 DNA (partial): TGTGCCAGCAGTCCCCGGACAGGGCAAGAC. Based on the CDR3 plus reference TRBV14 and TRBJ2-5, the full variable domain is EAGVTQSPRYAVLQEGQAVSFWCDPISGHDTLYWYQQPRDQGPQLLVYFRDEAVIDNSQLPSDRFSAVRPKGTNSTLKIQSAKQGDTATYLCASSPRTGQDTQYFGPGTRLLVL.

Comments on this clone: The genes and germline here are from mouse. The read stops 4 residues short of the end of the CDR3; the missing end is completed from the germline J gene. This sample also contains other DNA sequences that code for the same CDR3. V and J are TRBV5 and TRBJ2-5; maybe TRBD2 (5 bases). The CDR3 has 14 amino acids. The V gene's germline CDR1 is LGHNA and CDR2 YNLKQL (reference sequence). Trimming shortened V by 2 bases and J by 0 bases, and 6 bases separated the two germline ends. CDR3 DNA, as far as it was read: TGTGCCAGCAGCCAACTGGGTAACCAAGAC. The encoded protein is CASSQLGNQD. The full CDR3 protein reads CASSQLGNQDTQYF.

The sample holds a few counts of this clone. Germline and genes here are mouse. Read sequence stops 4 residues before the CDR3 end, and the germline J gene provides the missing end. This sample includes further DNA sequences coding for the same CDR3. This sequence joins TRBV5 and TRBJ2-7, with D possibly TRBD2 on 5 matching bases. Germline assignment: CDR1 LGHNA and CDR2 YNLKQL (reference sequence). There are 14 residues in the CDR3. V lost 0 bases and J 3 bases, leaving 9 bases between the germline ends. This chain's CDR3 is CASSQEPGSYEQYF. CDR3 DNA (partial): TGTGCCAGCAGCCAAGAACCTGGGAGCTAT.

A remark on this clone: Each gene name is a mouse one. The CDR3 end lies 4 residues beyond the end of the read and is filled in from the germline J gene. J is TRBJ2-5 and V is TRBV1, with 8 bases aligning to TRBD1. This CDR3 contains 15 residues. Germline V gene data show CDR1 as NSQYPW and CDR2 as LRSPGD (reference sequence). V lost 4 bases, J lost 2 bases, and 5 bases stayed unmatched. CDR3 bases read: TGCACCTGCAGTGGACAGGGGAGAATCCAAGAC. Its translation is CTCSGQGRIQD. The full CDR3 reads CTCSGQGRIQDTQYF.

This clone has just a few counts. The genes and germline here are from mouse. CDR3 DNA, as far as it was read: TGTGCCAGCAGTGGGACAGGGCCAAGTGCAGAA. Translation gives CASSGTGPSAE. The entire CDR3 is CASSGTGPSAETLYF. This chain uses TRBV13-1 with TRBJ2-3, with 8 bases fitting TRBD1. The read stops 4 residues short of the end of the CDR3; the missing end is completed from the germline J gene. The V segment lost 3 bases and the J segment 0 bases; nucleotides outside the gene matches: 3. This CDR3 comprises 15 residues. CDR1 NSHNY and CDR2 SYGAGN come from the germline V gene.

A few counts support this clone. The gene names here belong to mouse. With the read ending 4 residues before the CDR3 end, the germline J gene is used to fill in that end. The chain recombines TRBV1 with TRBJ1-1; TRBD1 aligns across 9 bases. CDR1 NSQYPW and CDR2 LRSPGD come from the germline V gene (reference sequence). The CDR3 has 17 residues. The V segment lost 0 bases and the J segment 0 bases; nucleotides outside the gene matches: 5. Partial CDR3 DNA: TGCACCTGCAGTGCAGATAGGGGACAGGGAACAAACACA. It codes for CTCSADRGQGTNT. The whole CDR3 protein reads CTCSADRGQGTNTEVFF. The full variable domain, in which reference TRBV1 and TRBJ1-1 provide the parts outside the CDR3, is VTLLEQNPRWRLVPRGQAVNLRCILKNSQYPWMSWYQQDLQKQLQWLFTLRSPGDKEVKSLPGADYLATRVTDTELRLQVANMSQGRTLYCTCSADRGQGTNTEVFFGKGTRLTVV.

A few counts support this clone. Genes and germline are mouse. Coverage ceases 4 residues before the CDR3 finishes, and the germline J gene fills in the end. The V gene is TRBV13-1, the J gene TRBJ2-2, with 8 bases aligning to TRBD1. J lost 1 base, V lost 3 bases, and 5 bases had no gene match. The CDR3 loop spans 16 amino acids. Per the germline V gene, CDR1 is NSHNY and CDR2 is SYGAGN. The sequenced CDR3 bases are TGTGCCAGCAGTGGGTCGGACAGGGAAAACACCGGG. It translates to CASSGSDRENTG. The entire CDR3 reads CASSGSDRENTGQLYF.

To note about this clone: Gene names and germline match the mouse. The read terminates 4 residues ahead of where the CDR3 ends, so the germline J gene completes it. The chain couples TRBV13-1 to TRBJ1-1; 7 bases agree with TRBD1. With V trimmed by 6 bases and J by 1 base, 6 bases remained unmatched. The CDR3 length is 14 residues. Germline V gene lookup returns CDR1 NSHNY and CDR2 SYGAGN. The CDR3 reads CASTPGQKNTEVFF. Partial CDR3 DNA: TGTGCCAGCACCCCGGGACAGAAAAACACA.

Only a few counts were recorded for this clone. Mouse gene names apply. Read sequence stops 3 residues before the CDR3 end, and the germline J gene provides the missing end. The chain recombines TRBV13-1 with TRBJ1-6; D may be TRBD1 (5 bases). TRBJ1-6 is annotated as an ORF whose role is uncertain. V was clipped by 0 bases and J by 1 base, with 8 bases between them. The CDR3 length is 16 residues. Looked up from germline, CDR1 is NSHNY and CDR2 is SYGAGN. The CDR3 protein is CASSDGTKSYNSPLYF. The DNA read from the CDR3 is TGTGCCAGCAGTGATGGGACAAAGTCCTATAATTCGCCC.

This clone was seen only a few times. The gene symbols are mouse symbols. The read gets to within 4 residues of the CDR3 end, and the germline J gene fills in the rest. The identical CDR3 is also encoded by other nucleotide sequences in the sample. This rearrangement joins TRBV1 to TRBJ2-3, with D tentatively TRBD2 (7 bases). The V end lost 1 base, the J end lost 3 bases, and 8 bases lay between the germline ends. The CDR3 has 14 amino acids. The V gene's germline CDR1 is NSQYPW and CDR2 LRSPGD (reference sequence). The CDR3 sequence is CTCSAGGAAETLYF. The CDR3 DNA, read in part, is TGCACCTGCAGTGCAGGGGGGGCGGCAGAA.

Details on this clone: Genes here carry mouse names. Incomplete CDR3 DNA: TGTGCCAGCACCAGGGACTCTCCAGGGACCGGG. It yields the protein CASTRDSPGTG. The whole CDR3 reads CASTRDSPGTGQLYF. The chain is built from TRBV19 and TRBJ2-2; a weak D match, TRBD2 (6 bases). The read halts 4 residues ahead of the CDR3 end, with the missing end drawn from the germline J gene. The V and J ends lost 6 bases and 5 bases respectively, with 17 bases between them. Germline loops: CDR1 FNHDT, CDR2 SITEND (reference sequence). The CDR3 contains 15 residues.

This clone has ten or more counts. Gene and germline names: mouse. Read data end 4 residues before the CDR3 end; the end is taken from the germline J gene. Other DNA sequences of this sample code for an identical CDR3. The chain recombines TRBV31 with TRBJ1-2; possible D gene TRBD1, 6 bases. The CDR3 loop spans 12 amino acids. Germline values: CDR1 GKSSPN, CDR2 SITVG. The V and J ends lost 1 base and 3 bases respectively, with 6 bases between them. CDR3 sequence: CAWSPGDSDYTF. The part of the CDR3 DNA that was read is TGTGCCTGGAGTCCAGGGGACTCC.

A word on this clone: Gene labels here are mouse ones. The CDR3 is cut off 3 residues early in the read; its end comes from the germline J gene. This sequence joins TRBV1 and TRBJ1-6; D is possibly TRBD1 (5 bases). TRBJ1-6 is marked as an open reading frame, function uncertain. Trimming removed 0 bases from V and 9 bases from J, with 9 bases in between. Germline lookup yields CDR1 NSQYPW and CDR2 LRSPGD (reference sequence). The length of the CDR3 is 14 residues. The CDR3 DNA, read in part, is TGCACCTGCAGTGCAGATCGGCAGGGTTCGCCC. It translates to CTCSADRQGSP. The whole CDR3 is CTCSADRQGSPLYF.

In its sample, this clone was seen a few times. Each gene name is a mouse one. The CDR3 spells CASSIRWGPYEQYF. Incomplete CDR3 DNA: TGTGCCAGCAGTATCCGCTGGGGGCCCTAT. The chain carries TRBV19 and TRBJ2-7, with a weak D call TRBD2 (7 bases). From the germline J gene comes the end of the CDR3, since the read stops 4 residues before it. V dropped 2 bases and J dropped 2 bases, with 11 bases sitting between them. Germline assignment: CDR1 FNHDT and CDR2 SITEND (reference sequence). This CDR3 contains 14 residues.

This clone was counted a few times. The gene names given are mouse names. The sequence runs out 4 residues before the end of the CDR3; the remainder is reconstructed from the germline J gene. The sample contains more than one DNA sequence encoding this CDR3. J is TRBJ1-1 and V is TRBV13-1, with D tentatively TRBD1 (5 bases). V dropped 1 base and J dropped 4 bases, with 8 bases sitting between them. The CDR3 length is 13 residues. Germline values: CDR1 NSHNY, CDR2 SYGAGN. The CDR3 region is CASSDRGGTEVFF. Partial CDR3 DNA: TGTGCCAGCAGTGATCGGGGGGGCACA.

This clone was seen a few times. Mouse gene names apply. The read terminates 4 residues ahead of where the CDR3 ends, so the germline J gene completes it. Within the sample, other DNA sequences also encode this same CDR3. The V and J genes are TRBV5 and TRBJ2-7; 10 nucleotides match TRBD2. Losses at the gene ends were 0 bases for V and 3 bases for J; bases not matched to a gene: 2. Germline V gene sequence: CDR1 LGHNA, CDR2 YNLKQL (reference sequence). The CDR3 is 15 residues long. Here the CDR3 reads CASSQERLGGYEQYF. The sequenced part of the CDR3 DNA is TGTGCCAGCAGCCAAGAGAGACTGGGGGGCTAT.

A few counts support this clone. The genes are named according to mouse. Read data end 4 residues before the CDR3 end; the end is taken from the germline J gene. The chain couples TRBV13-1 to TRBJ2-7, with 11 bases aligning to TRBD2. Unmatched junction bases numbered 1, after V lost 2 bases and J lost 3 bases. Per germline, CDR1 NSHNY and CDR2 SYGAGN. CDR3 length: 14 amino acids. CDR3 sequence reads: CASSETGGVYEQYF. The CDR3 bases that were read are TGTGCCAGCAGTGAGACTGGGGGGGTCTAT.

In regard to this clone: The germline and genes are mouse ones. The read gets to within 3 residues of the CDR3 end, and the germline J gene fills in the rest. V usage is TRBV19 and J usage is TRBJ1-6; 8 nucleotides match TRBD1. TRBJ1-6 has ORF status, its function being uncertain. The CDR3 consists of 16 residues. The germline V gene has CDR1 FNHDT and CDR2 SITEND (reference sequence). Losses at the gene ends were 2 bases for V and 9 bases for J; bases not matched to a gene: 10. Partial CDR3 DNA: TGTGCCAGCAGTATGGGCAGGGGGCGCGGCGGTTCGCCC. The encoded protein is CASSMGRGRGGSP. The CDR3 in its entirety is CASSMGRGRGGSPLYF.